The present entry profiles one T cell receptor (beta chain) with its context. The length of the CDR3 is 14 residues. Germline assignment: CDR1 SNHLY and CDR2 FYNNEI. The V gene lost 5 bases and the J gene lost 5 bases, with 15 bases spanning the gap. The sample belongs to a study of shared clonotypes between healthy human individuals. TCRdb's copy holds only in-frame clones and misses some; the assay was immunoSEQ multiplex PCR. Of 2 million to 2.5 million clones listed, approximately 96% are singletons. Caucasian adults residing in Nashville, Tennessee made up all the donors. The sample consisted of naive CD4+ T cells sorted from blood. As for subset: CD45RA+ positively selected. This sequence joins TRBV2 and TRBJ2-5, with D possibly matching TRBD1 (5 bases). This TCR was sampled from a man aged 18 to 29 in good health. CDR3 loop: CASSLTVLRETQYF. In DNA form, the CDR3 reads TGTGCCAGCAGTTTGACAGTCCTCCGGGAGACCCAGTACTTC.